These 2 T cell receptor beta chains originate from one sample sequenced in a study of T cells in Graves' hyperthyroidism and ophthalmopathy. Amplified TCR beta CDR3 regions came from RNA transcripts. First-round RT-PCR of the TCR CDR3 relied on the HTBI primer set. Each CDR3 protein gets one entry after TCRdb re-called the multiplex PCR reads with MiXCR. The sample has 450,000 to 600,000 distinct CDR3 sequences; approximately 15% are singletons. The sequenced sample was blood. The receptors stem from a woman aged 40 to 50 with Graves' hyperthyroidism.

This clonotype was recorded at least ten times. The chain joins TRBV27 to TRBJ1-1, with TRBD1 matching 9 bases. V dropped 4 bases and J dropped 0; count of bases not matched to a gene: 3. The CDR3 has 15 residues. Germline loops: CDR1 MNHEY, CDR2 SMNVEV (reference sequence). The chain's CDR3 is CASSSGTGMNTEAFF. The CDR3 DNA is TGTGCCAGCAGTTCTGGGACAGGGATGAACACTGAAGCTTTCTTT.

This clonotype was counted at least ten times. The chain links TRBV5-1 to TRBJ2-3, with D hard to call. Trimming cost V 2 bases and J 2 bases, with 9 bases left between them. The CDR3 is 14 amino acids. Per germline, CDR1 SGHRS and CDR2 YFSETQ. The CDR3 DNA follows: TGCGCCAGCAGCTTTTCCTCGATCACAGATACGCAGTATTTT. Its protein product is CASSFSSITDTQYF.